This T cell receptor (beta chain) was documented in a study of blood T cell repertoires in COVID-19. Original processing methods: Amplified reference gene primers provided the basis for estimating nucleated cell counts. Method: immunoSEQ multiplex PCR; TCRdb's copy keeps in-frame clones and lacks some. From that table come the V and J calls and clone size; the DNA was used to work out D and trimming. Here the sample spans more than 85,000 clones, 80% to 90% being singletons. Germline V CDR1 and CDR2: SQVTM, ANQGSEA. This CDR3 is 14 amino acids long. The J segment lost 5 bases and the V segment lost 3 bases, leaving 7 bases of the junction unmatched.

The source of this sequence is a man aged 45 to 65 with COVID-19, enrolled during active disease. The material sequenced was peripheral blood. V and J are TRBV29-1 and TRBJ2-3; 8 positions match TRBD2. CDR3 DNA: TGCAGCGTTGACACGGGGGGGCCTAAAGATACGCAGTATTTT. Protein sequence: CSVDTGGPKDTQYF.